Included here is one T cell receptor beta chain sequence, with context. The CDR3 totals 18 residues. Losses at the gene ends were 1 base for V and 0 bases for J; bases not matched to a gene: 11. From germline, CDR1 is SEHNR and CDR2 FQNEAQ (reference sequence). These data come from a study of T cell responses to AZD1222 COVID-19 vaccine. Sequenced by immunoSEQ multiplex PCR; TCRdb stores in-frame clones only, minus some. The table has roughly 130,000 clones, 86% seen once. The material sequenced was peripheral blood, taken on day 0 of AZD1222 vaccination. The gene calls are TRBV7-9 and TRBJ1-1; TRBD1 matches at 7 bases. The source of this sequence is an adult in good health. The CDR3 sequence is CASSLVNRGEWVNTEAFF. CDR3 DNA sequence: TGTGCCAGCAGCTTAGTTAACAGGGGTGAGTGGGTGAACACTGAAGCTTTCTTT.